These 9 T cell receptor beta chains were sequenced from one sample in a study of T cells after yellow fever vaccination. TCRdb itself ran the 5' RACE reads through MiXCR, one entry per CDR3 protein. In the table there are approximately 150,000 distinct CDR3 sequences, around 9.3% of which are singletons. This material consisted of CD8+ T cells sorted from PBMCs, taken 45 days after the yellow fever booster vaccination. The origin of the receptors is a man aged 18-30 years who received the YFV17D yellow fever vaccine.

This clonotype was picked up many times. The genes are TRBV12-3 or TRBV12-4 and TRBJ1-5; 7 bases agree with TRBD1. The CDR3 contains 15 residues. With V trimmed by 2 bases and J by 6 bases, 7 bases remained unmatched. CDR3 sequence (DNA): TGTGCCAGCAGTTTATTGGCAGGGGGGGCTCAGCCCCAGCATTTT. Translated, it gives CASSLLAGGAQPQHF.

At least ten counts were recorded for this clonotype. V usage is TRBV27 and J usage is TRBJ2-7, with 9 bases aligning to TRBD2. Germline assignment: CDR1 MNHEY and CDR2 SMNVEV (reference sequence). The CDR3 runs 16 residues. The V and J ends lost 5 bases and 0 bases, in that order; junction bases with no gene match: 8. This CDR3 is CASSQWTSVHSYEQYF. In DNA form, the CDR3 reads TGTGCCAGCAGTCAGTGGACTAGCGTTCACTCCTACGAGCAGTACTTC.

This clonotype was detected ten times or more. This chain connects TRBV11-2 to TRBJ2-1; D is possibly TRBD1 (6 bases). Germline-derived CDR1 and CDR2 are SGHAT and FQNNGV. The CDR3 totals 14 residues. Trimming shortened V by 7 bases and J by 4 bases, and 14 bases separated the two germline ends. This chain's CDR3 is CASTHGQIYNEQFF. In nucleotides, the CDR3 is TGTGCCAGCACCCATGGACAGATTTACAATGAGCAGTTCTTC.

This clonotype was found a few times. The chain uses TRBV5-1 and TRBJ1-5; TRBD1 is a possible D gene (5 bases). The CDR3 is 13 amino acids. CDR1 is SGHRS, CDR2 YFSETQ, per germline. V lost 6 bases to trimming and J lost 7 bases, with 14 bases between them. The CDR3 DNA reads as TGCGCCAGCACCCTGGGGGGACGGCAGCCCCAGCATTTT. This gives the protein CASTLGGRQPQHF.

This clonotype has more than one count but fewer than ten. The chain has TRBV7-6 and TRBJ2-7; D gene ambiguous. Trimming removed 1 base at V and 7 bases at J, with 11 bases between. The CDR3 sequence is 13 residues long. Germline loops: CDR1 SGHVS, CDR2 FNYEAQ. The CDR3 DNA follows: TGTGCCAGCAGCTTAGACCCAGCGTTAGAGCAGTACTTC. Amino acid sequence: CASSLDPALEQYF.

This clonotype came up a few times. This chain connects TRBV4-3 to TRBJ1-2, with D perhaps TRBD1 (6 bases). Per the germline V gene, CDR1 is LGHNA and CDR2 is YSLEER. The V and J ends lost 0 bases and 3 bases respectively, with 11 bases between them. The CDR3 runs 15 residues. In nucleotides, the CDR3 is TGCGCCAGCAGCCAAGACTGGCGGACAGACTATGGCTACACCTTC. Protein: CASSQDWRTDYGYTF.

This chain uses TRBV30 with TRBJ2-5; a weak D match, TRBD2 (5 bases). Looked up from germline, CDR1 is GTSNPN and CDR2 is SVGIG (reference sequence). The CDR3 runs 13 residues. The V end was cut by 3 bases, the J end by 2 bases, with 10 bases between. This chain's CDR3 is CAWSLEVQETQYF. The CDR3 bases are TGTGCCTGGAGCTTGGAGGTACAAGAGACCCAGTACTTC.

The V gene is TRBV6-1, the J gene TRBJ2-3; 14 bases line up with TRBD2. CDR3 length: 17 residues. Trimming at V came to 6 bases and at J to 6 bases, leaving 11 bases not matched to a gene. Germline values: CDR1 MNHNS, CDR2 SASEGT. For the CDR3, the DNA is TGTGCCAGCAGCGGGACTAGCGGGGGTCCCGTGAGGGATACGCAGTATTTT. It encodes CASSGTSGGPVRDTQYF.

This chain links TRBV6-5 with TRBJ1-1; D call uncertain. The CDR3 contains 14 residues. Germline V gives CDR1 MNHEY, CDR2 SVGAGI. With 2 bases removed from V and 4 bases from J, the gap between germline ends came to 11 bases. Written as DNA, the CDR3 is TGTGCCAGCAGTTACGGTAGGGAAAGCACTGAAGCTTTCTTT. Its protein product is CASSYGRESTEAFF.